This section outlines one TCR beta chain sequence together with its context. The antigen is not known. Compared with germline, one end of the junction differs, possibly owing to a read error. The CDR3 has 16 amino acids. The germline CDR1 and CDR2 sequences are MNHNY and SVGAGI (reference sequence). Profiled with immunoSEQ multiplex PCR; TCRdb holds only in-frame clones, not every one. The table includes roughly 1 million clones, approximately 68% detected once. These data come from a study of shared clonotypes between healthy human individuals. Study-level points and caveats: Genetic and exposure-history diversity was limited by the small donor number.

This clonotype was obtained from a man between 18 and 35 years old in good health. The sample was memory CD4+ T cells sorted from blood. Subset reported: CD45RA-negative fraction. The chain combines TRBV6-6 with TRBJ2-3, with TRBD1 matching 7 bases. CDR3 sequence: CASQDHRGWSTDTQYF. DNA for the CDR3: TGTGCCAGCCAAGATCACAGGGGCTGGAGCACGGATACGCAGTATTTT.